This T cell receptor beta chain was captured by sequencing in a study of cytomegalovirus exposure and HLA in healthy donors. Study-wide points: Cytomegalovirus association was assigned to under 200 TCR beta chains. Some V segments, including TRBV6-2 and TRBV6-3, were excluded as indistinguishable.

The CDR3 totals 14 residues. The ends were cut back, 3 bases at V and 9 bases at J, with 18 bases in the middle. CDR1 is SGHDT, CDR2 YYEEEE, per germline. PCR was performed using 60 Vbeta and 13 Jbeta primers. Here immunoSEQ multiplex PCR was the method, and the copy in TCRdb shows in-frame clones only, minus some. The sample shows 80,000 or so clones, roughly 72% of them seen only once. This clone was observed a few times. The target antigen is unknown. Specimen: PBMCs. This clonotype was obtained from a woman in her forties in good health and CMV-seropositive. This sequence joins TRBV5-6 and TRBJ1-1; D might be TRBD1 (5 bases). The CDR3 protein is CASSSNGRAPKAFF. The CDR3 coding sequence is TGTGCCAGCAGCTCAAATGGCAGGGCCCCTAAAGCTTTCTTT.